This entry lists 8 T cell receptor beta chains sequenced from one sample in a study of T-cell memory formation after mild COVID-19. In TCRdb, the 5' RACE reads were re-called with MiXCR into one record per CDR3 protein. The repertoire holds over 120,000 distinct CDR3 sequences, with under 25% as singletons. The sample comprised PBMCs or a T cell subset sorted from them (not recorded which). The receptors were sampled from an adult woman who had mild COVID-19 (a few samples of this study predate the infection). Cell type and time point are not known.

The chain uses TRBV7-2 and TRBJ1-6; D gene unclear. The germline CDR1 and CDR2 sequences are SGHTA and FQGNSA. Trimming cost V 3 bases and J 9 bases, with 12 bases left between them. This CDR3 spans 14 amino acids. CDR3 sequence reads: CASSLVWIGSPLHF. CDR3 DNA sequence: TGTGCCAGCAGCTTGGTCTGGATTGGTTCACCCCTCCACTTT.

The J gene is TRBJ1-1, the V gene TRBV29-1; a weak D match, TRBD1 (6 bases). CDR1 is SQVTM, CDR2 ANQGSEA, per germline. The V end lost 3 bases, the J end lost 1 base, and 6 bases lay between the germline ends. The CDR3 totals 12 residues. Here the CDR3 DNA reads TGCAGCGTTGACAGGGGGAACACTGAAGCTTTCTTT. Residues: CSVDRGNTEAFF. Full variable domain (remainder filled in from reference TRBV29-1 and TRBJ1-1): SAVISQKPSRDICQRGTSLTIQCQVDSQVTMMFWYRQQPGQSLTLIATANQGSEATYESGFVIDKFPISRPNLTFSTLTVSNMSPEDSSIYLCSVDRGNTEAFFGQGTRLTVV.

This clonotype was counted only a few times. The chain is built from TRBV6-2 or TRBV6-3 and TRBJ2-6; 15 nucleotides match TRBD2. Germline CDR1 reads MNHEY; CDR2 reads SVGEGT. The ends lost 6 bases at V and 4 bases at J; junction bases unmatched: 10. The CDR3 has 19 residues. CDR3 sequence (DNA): TGTGCCAGCAGAACCCCGGGACTAGCGGGAGGAGCGGGGGCCAACGTCCTGACTTTC. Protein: CASRTPGLAGGAGANVLTF.

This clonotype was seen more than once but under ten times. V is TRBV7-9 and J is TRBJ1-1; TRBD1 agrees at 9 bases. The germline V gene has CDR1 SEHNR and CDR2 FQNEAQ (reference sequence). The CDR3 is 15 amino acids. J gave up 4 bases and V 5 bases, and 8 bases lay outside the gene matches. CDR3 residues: CASSRGDRVGTEAFF. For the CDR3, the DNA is TGTGCCAGCAGCAGAGGGGACAGGGTCGGCACTGAAGCTTTCTTT.

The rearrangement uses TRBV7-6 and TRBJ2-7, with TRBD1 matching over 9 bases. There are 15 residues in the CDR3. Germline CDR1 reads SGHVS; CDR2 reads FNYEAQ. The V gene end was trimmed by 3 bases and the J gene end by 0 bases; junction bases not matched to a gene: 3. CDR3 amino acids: CASSFGTGSSYEQYF. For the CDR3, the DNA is TGTGCCAGCAGCTTTGGGACAGGGAGCTCCTACGAGCAGTACTTC. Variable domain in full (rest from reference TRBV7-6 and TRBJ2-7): GAGVSQSPRYKVTKRGQDVALRCDPISGHVSLYWYRQALGQGPEFLTYFNYEAQQDKSGLPNDRFSAERPEGSISTLTIQRTEQRDSAMYRCASSFGTGSSYEQYFGPGTRLTVT.

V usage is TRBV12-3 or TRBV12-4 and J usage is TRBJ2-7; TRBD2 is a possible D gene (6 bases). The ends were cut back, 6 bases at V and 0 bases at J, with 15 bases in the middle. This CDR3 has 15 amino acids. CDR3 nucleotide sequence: TGTGCCAGCAGCCCTGCGGGGATTTTCTCCTACGAGCAGTACTTC. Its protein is CASSPAGIFSYEQYF.

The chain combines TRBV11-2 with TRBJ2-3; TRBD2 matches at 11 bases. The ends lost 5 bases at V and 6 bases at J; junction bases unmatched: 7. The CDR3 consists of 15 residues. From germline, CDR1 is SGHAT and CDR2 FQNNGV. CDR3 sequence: CASSAMTSGADTQYF. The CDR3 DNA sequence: TGTGCCAGCAGCGCAATGACTAGCGGGGCGGATACGCAGTATTTT. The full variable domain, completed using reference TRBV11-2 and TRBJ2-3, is EAGVAQSPRYKIIEKRQSVAFWCNPISGHATLYWYQQILGQGPKLLIQFQNNGVVDDSQLPKDRFSAERLKGVDSTLKIQPAKLEDSAVYLCASSAMTSGADTQYFGPGTRLTVL.

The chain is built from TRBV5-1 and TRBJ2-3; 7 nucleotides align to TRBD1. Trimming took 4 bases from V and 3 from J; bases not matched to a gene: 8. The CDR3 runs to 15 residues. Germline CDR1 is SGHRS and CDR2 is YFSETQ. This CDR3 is CASSLERQGTDTQYF. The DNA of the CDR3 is TGCGCCAGCAGCCTGGAGCGACAGGGAACAGATACGCAGTATTTT.